The sequence of this T cell receptor beta chain was determined in a study of OX40 agonist ivuxolimab in advanced cancers. Trimming shortened V by 4 bases and J by 5 bases, and 3 bases separated the two germline ends. The CDR3 totals 11 residues. The germline gives CDR1 MNHEY, CDR2 SMNVEV (reference sequence). Libraries were prepared by immunoSEQ multiplex PCR; TCRdb keeps only in-frame clonotypes and omits some of them. The sample holds about 79,000 clones, around 93% seen once. Here the sequenced sample was CD4+ or CD8+ T cells sorted from blood, taken in a trial of the OX40 agonist ivuxolimab. The receptor was derived from an adult with an advanced solid tumor such as melanoma, head and neck, liver or kidney cancer. This chain joins TRBV27 and TRBJ2-1, with no clear D. CDR3 in amino acids: CASSSDNEQFF. CDR3 bases: TGTGCCAGCAGTTCAGACAATGAGCAGTTCTTC.